The rows below give T cell receptor beta chains drawn from one sample of a study of blood T cell repertoires in COVID-19. Data came from immunoSEQ multiplex PCR; TCRdb stores just in-frame clones and leaves some out. The sample carries over 200,000 clones, roughly four fifths recorded once. The sample comprised PBMCs or T cells enriched from blood (not recorded which). The source of these receptors is a man aged 60 to 75 who had recovered from COVID-19. Each CDR3 is given with its conserved first and last residue. D genes are given only for firm matches. A clone size is listed for some rows: how often the clone was seen (once, few, many), or a class if it is expanded.

d_call,v_call,j_call,clone_size,cdr3_aa,cdr3_nt
NA,TRBV7-2,TRBJ1-2,NA,CASSLAPGATGGYTF,TGTGCCAGCAGCTTAGCACCTGGGGCTACTGGGGGCTACACCTTC
TRBD1,TRBV10-3,TRBJ2-1,NA,CAISEGTGAYNEQFF,TGTGCCATCAGTGAAGGGACAGGGGCCTACAATGAGCAGTTCTTC
NA,TRBV19,TRBJ2-6,NA,CAIAPGADSGANVLTF,TGTGCCATCGCTCCGGGAGCCGACTCTGGGGCCAACGTCCTGACTTTC
TRBD2,TRBV6-5,TRBJ2-1,NA,CASSYLWAGDYNEQFF,TGTGCCAGCAGTTACCTCTGGGCGGGGGACTACAATGAGCAGTTCTTC
NA,TRBV6-1,TRBJ2-5,NA,CASSEVSRGLETQYF,TGTGCCAGCAGTGAAGTTTCGCGGGGTTTGGAGACCCAGTACTTC
NA,TRBV7-8,TRBJ1-1,NA,CASSLWAGAEAFF,TGTGCCAGCAGCCTGTGGGCGGGGGCTGAAGCTTTCTTT
NA,TRBV11-3,TRBJ1-5,few,CASSESGSQPQHF,TGTGCCAGCAGCGAATCAGGGTCTCAGCCCCAGCATTTT
NA,TRBV19,TRBJ1-6,NA,CATRQGTSYNSPLHF,TGTGCCACCCGCCAGGGAACGTCCTATAATTCACCCCTCCACTTT
NA,TRBV7-6,TRBJ1-5,once,CASSLDLGGNQPQHF,TGTGCCAGCAGCTTAGACCTCGGGGGCAATCAGCCCCAGCATTTT
NA,TRBV3-1/TRBV3-2,TRBJ2-4,NA,CASSPDQILAKNIQYF,TGTGCCAGCAGCCCAGACCAAATACTAGCCAAAAACATTCAGTACTTC
TRBD1,TRBV7-8,TRBJ2-7,NA,CASSLSQGAVVYEQYF,TGTGCCAGCAGCTTAAGTCAGGGGGCGGTAGTCTACGAGCAGTACTTC
NA,TRBV4-3,TRBJ1-5,once,CASSQNAKQGIAAQPQHF,TGCGCCAGCAGCCAGAACGCCAAACAGGGCATTGCGGCTCAGCCCCAGCATTTT
NA,TRBV11-2,TRBJ1-1,NA,CASSLGQLNTEAFF,TGTGCCAGCAGCTTAGGACAGTTGAACACTGAAGCTTTCTTT
NA,TRBV9,TRBJ1-1,NA,CASSSSGEPTEAFF,TGTGCCAGCAGCTCCTCGGGGGAGCCGACTGAAGCTTTCTTT
TRBD2,TRBV7-8,TRBJ2-3,NA,CASSLIQRGAGDTQYF,TGTGCCAGCAGCTTGATTCAGCGGGGGGCGGGAGATACGCAGTATTTT
NA,TRBV5-1,TRBJ1-1,NA,CASSLGNRDTEAFF,TGCGCCAGCAGCTTGGGTAACAGGGACACTGAAGCTTTCTTT
NA,TRBV9,TRBJ2-7,NA,CASSPREEVSYEQYF,TGTGCCAGCAGCCCGAGGGAAGAGGTCTCCTACGAGCAGTACTTC
NA,TRBV4-2,TRBJ2-1,NA,CASSQDGGLGEQFF,TGTGCCAGCAGCCAGGATGGGGGCCTTGGTGAGCAGTTCTTC
NA,TRBV19,TRBJ1-3,NA,CASNEQFSGNTIYF,TGTGCCAGTAACGAGCAATTCTCTGGAAACACCATATATTTT
TRBD1,TRBV4-2,TRBJ1-5,few,CASSQETGNQPQHF,TGTGCCAGCAGCCAAGAGACAGGGAATCAGCCCCAGCATTTT
NA,TRBV29-1,TRBJ2-1,NA,CSGREWDNEQFF,TGCAGCGGCAGGGAATGGGACAATGAGCAGTTCTTC
NA,TRBV7-6,TRBJ1-2,NA,CASSVGQYYGYTF,TGTGCCAGCAGCGTGGGACAATACTATGGCTACACCTTC
TRBD1,TRBV29-1,TRBJ2-7,few,CSAGTGIDYGEQYF,TGCAGCGCCGGGACAGGTATAGACTACGGCGAGCAGTACTTC
NA,TRBV27,TRBJ1-2,NA,CASSLRRGYGYTF,TGTGCCAGCAGTTTAAGGCGAGGCTATGGCTACACCTTC
TRBD1,TRBV7-8,TRBJ1-4,NA,CASSIQGADGVGGGEKLFF,TGTGCCAGCAGCATACAGGGGGCGGACGGGGTAGGAGGAGGTGAAAAACTGTTTTTT
TRBD1,TRBV27,TRBJ1-1,NA,CASSLSGQGDTEAFF,TGTGCCAGCAGTTTATCAGGGCAGGGGGACACTGAAGCTTTCTTT
TRBD1,TRBV24-1,TRBJ2-3,once,CATRRQGSDTQYF,TGTGCCACCAGGAGACAGGGGTCAGATACGCAGTATTTT
NA,TRBV10-1,TRBJ1-1,NA,CASSAGTGSMNTEAFF,TGCGCCAGCAGTGCCGGGACTGGGTCTATGAACACTGAAGCTTTCTTT
TRBD2,TRBV27,TRBJ2-5,NA,CASSSNPGTSWGETQYF,TGTGCCAGCAGTTCTAACCCCGGGACTAGCTGGGGAGAGACCCAGTACTTC
NA,TRBV18,TRBJ1-1,NA,CASSPPQGGTEAFF,TGTGCCAGCTCACCACCGCAGGGTGGCACTGAAGCTTTCTTT
TRBD2,TRBV7-9,TRBJ2-5,once,CASSLGLAGYQETQYF,TGTGCCAGCAGCTTAGGGCTAGCGGGGTACCAAGAGACCCAGTACTTC
NA,TRBV30,TRBJ1-1,NA,CAWSVLLNTEAFF,TGTGCCTGGAGCGTCCTGTTGAACACTGAAGCTTTCTTT
NA,TRBV6-5,TRBJ1-4,once,CASSARGLDEKLFF,TGTGCCAGCAGCGCCAGAGGGTTGGATGAAAAACTGTTTTTT
TRBD1,TRBV5-4,TRBJ1-2,NA,CASSLAAGQGRDGYTF,TGTGCCAGCAGCTTAGCTGCAGGACAGGGGAGAGATGGCTACACCTTC
NA,TRBV12-3/TRBV12-4,TRBJ2-2,NA,CASSLGAGELFF,TGTGCCAGCAGTCTCGGGGCCGGGGAGCTGTTTTTT
TRBD2,TRBV5-4,TRBJ2-5,NA,CASSLEAGEETQYF,TGTGCCAGCAGCTTGGAGGCGGGGGAAGAGACCCAGTACTTC
TRBD2,TRBV5-4,TRBJ2-5,NA,CASSRSSGLKETQYF,TGTGCCAGCAGCCGTTCTAGCGGATTAAAAGAGACCCAGTACTTC
NA,TRBV5-4,TRBJ1-6,NA,CASSIDSRTSYNSPLHF,TGTGCCAGCAGCATAGACAGCCGGACCTCCTATAATTCACCCCTCCACTTT
NA,TRBV7-2,TRBJ1-2,NA,CASSLQGVGYTF,TGTGCCAGCAGCCTACAGGGAGTTGGCTACACCTTC
NA,TRBV6-5,TRBJ1-4,NA,CASSRSAGTNEKLFF,TGTGCCAGCAGCCGAAGTGCGGGGACTAATGAAAAACTGTTTTTT
NA,TRBV5-1,TRBJ1-2,NA,CASSPTTAVSGYTF,TGCGCCAGCAGCCCGACCACAGCGGTCTCTGGCTACACCTTC
TRBD1,TRBV5-8,TRBJ1-2,few,CASSLVRTGGNYGYTF,TGTGCCAGCAGCTTGGTTCGGACAGGGGGGAACTATGGCTACACCTTC
NA,TRBV29-1,TRBJ1-2,NA,CSVEGRYGYTF,TGCAGCGTTGAGGGGAGGTATGGCTACACCTTC
NA,TRBV19,TRBJ1-1,NA,CASSSSTQPNTEAFF,TGTGCCAGTAGTTCGTCGACACAACCCAACACTGAAGCTTTCTTT
TRBD2,TRBV5-6,TRBJ2-5,NA,CASSLIVAGSKETQYF,TGTGCCAGCAGCTTGATTGTAGCGGGGTCTAAAGAGACCCAGTACTTC
NA,TRBV18,TRBJ2-1,NA,CASSPEGDPRSYNEQFF,TGTGCCAGCTCACCTGAGGGAGATCCCCGATCCTACAATGAGCAGTTCTTC
NA,TRBV7-9,TRBJ1-1,NA,CASSQGGENTEAFF,TGTGCCAGCAGCCAAGGGGGGGAGAACACTGAAGCTTTCTTT
NA,TRBV5-1,TRBJ1-1,NA,CASSLVHNTEAFF,TGCGCCAGCAGCTTGGTTCATAACACTGAAGCTTTCTTT
TRBD2,TRBV3-1/TRBV3-2,TRBJ2-5,NA,CASSEVVTSGGIQETQYF,TGTGCCAGCAGCGAAGTCGTGACTAGCGGGGGGATCCAAGAGACCCAGTACTTC
NA,TRBV13,TRBJ1-2,NA,CASSFGRDYGYTF,TGTGCCAGCAGCTTTGGCAGGGACTATGGCTACACCTTC